These 5 T cell receptor beta chains share one sample of origin, sequenced in a study of tissue T cells after allogeneic stem cell transplantation. Sequenced by immunoSEQ multiplex PCR; TCRdb stores in-frame clones only, minus some. The data show thousands of clones, with about 50% seen just once and about 35% held by the top ten. Regarding time point: mouse harvest day 14 after allogeneic transplant. Tail vein injection delivered 10^7 T-cell-depleted bone marrow cells and 10^6 splenic CD5+ T cells. The sequencing input was lymph node tissue. Receptors were obtained from a female BALB/c mouse given C57BL/6 T cells with graft-versus-host disease after an allogeneic hematopoietic cell transplant.

Concerning this clone: The genes and germline here are from mouse. The read terminates 1 residue ahead of where the CDR3 ends, so the germline J gene completes it. The rearrangement joins TRBV26 to TRBJ2-5; D unclear. The CDR3 is made up of 13 amino acids. V lost 2 bases and J lost 0, with 3 bases in between. The germline V gene has CDR1 KGHPV and CDR2 FQNQEV (reference sequence). CDR3 bases read: TGTGCCAGCAGTCTGCCCAACCAAGACACCCAGTAC. This gives the protein CASSLPNQDTQY. The full CDR3 protein reads CASSLPNQDTQYF.

This clone was seen only a few times. Gene names refer to mouse genes. The read ends 1 residue shy of where the CDR3 ends; the end is completed using the germline J gene. The genes are TRBV26 and TRBJ1-1; D ambiguous. CDR1 is KGHPV and CDR2 is FQNQEV in the germline V gene (reference sequence). The germline V and J ends were trimmed by 1 base and 0 bases, with 6 bases remaining between them. This CDR3 spans 14 amino acids. Here the CDR3 reads CASSLYHANTEVFF. The CDR3 DNA, read in part, is TGTGCCAGCAGTCTGTACCATGCAAACACAGAAGTCTTC.

In regard to this clone: Gene names are the mouse ones. The read gets to within 1 residue of the CDR3 end, and the germline J gene fills in the rest. The chain uses TRBV5 and TRBJ2-3; D gene unclear. Trimming removed 11 bases from V and 0 bases from J, with 9 bases in between. In germline, CDR1 is LGHNA, CDR2 YNLKQL (reference sequence). CDR3 length: 12 amino acids. Partial CDR3 DNA: TGTGCCCACAGAGTTAGTGCAGAAACGCTGTAT. This encodes CAHRVSAETLY. The whole CDR3 sequence reads CAHRVSAETLYF.

A word on this clone: The genes and germline here are from mouse. The read ends 1 residue shy of where the CDR3 ends; the end is completed using the germline J gene. This sequence joins TRBV20 and TRBJ2-7, with D perhaps matching TRBD1 (5 bases). CDR3 size: 12 residues. V lost 1 base to trimming and J lost 3 bases, with 7 bases between them. Germline V CDR1 and CDR2: GFQATS, STVNSAI. The CDR3 DNA, read in part, is TGTGGTGCTAGGGCCCAGGGCTATGAACAGTAC. Protein product: CGARAQGYEQY. In full, the CDR3 is CGARAQGYEQYF.

Details on this clone: Gene names and germline refer to mouse. The CDR3 end lies 1 residue beyond the end of the read and is filled in from the germline J gene. This chain connects TRBV4 to TRBJ2-4, with 10 bases lining up with TRBD2. Germline CDR1 is LGHDT and CDR2 is YNNKQL (reference sequence). The V gene end was trimmed by 4 bases and the J gene end by 6 bases; junction bases not matched to a gene: 1. CDR3 length: 13 amino acids. The CDR3 sequence: CASSSDWGNTLYF. The CDR3 bases that were read are TGTGCCAGCAGCTCGGACTGGGGGAACACCTTGTAC.